The 2 T cell receptor beta chains in this list originate from one sample, sequenced in a study of regulatory T cells in long-lasting Graves disease. Noted time point: newly diagnosed GD, antithyroid drugs for less than 3 months. PBMC RNA served as the TCR library source. With iRepertoire HTBI primers and Arm-PCR of CDR3 regions, TCR beta libraries were built. MiXCR, run by TCRdb on the multiplex PCR reads, gives a single entry per CDR3 protein. The top ten clones hold around a sixth of a sample with about 450,000 distinct CDR3 sequences, 12% to 15% of them seen once. The sample was also reused in another study, on T cells in Graves' hyperthyroidism and ophthalmopathy.

The material was peripheral blood mononuclear cells (PBMCs), obtained at new diagnosis, from a patient treated with antithyroid drugs. The receptors originated from a woman in her 50s with Graves disease.

This clonotype was detected ten times or more. V is TRBV6-4 and J is TRBJ2-2; D is unresolved. CDR3 length: 14 residues. Trimming took off 3 bases at V and 4 bases at J, with 9 bases between the two ends. Germline V lookup: CDR1 MRHNA, CDR2 SNTAGT. The CDR3 DNA reads as TGTGCCAGCAGTGATGGCAGGTCCACCGGGGAGCTGTTTTTT. Its protein is CASSDGRSTGELFF.

This clonotype was counted only a few times. The rearrangement links TRBV20-1 to TRBJ2-1; D remains ambiguous. The DNA end is a closer match to TRBJ2-5, so the J assignment may be wrong. Germline V gives CDR1 DFQATT, CDR2 SNEGSKA (reference sequence). There are 14 residues in the CDR3. CDR3 nucleotide sequence: TGCAGTGCTATGCTCATGGGTGTTGGGGAGACCCAGTACTTC. This codes for CSAMLMGVGETQYF.